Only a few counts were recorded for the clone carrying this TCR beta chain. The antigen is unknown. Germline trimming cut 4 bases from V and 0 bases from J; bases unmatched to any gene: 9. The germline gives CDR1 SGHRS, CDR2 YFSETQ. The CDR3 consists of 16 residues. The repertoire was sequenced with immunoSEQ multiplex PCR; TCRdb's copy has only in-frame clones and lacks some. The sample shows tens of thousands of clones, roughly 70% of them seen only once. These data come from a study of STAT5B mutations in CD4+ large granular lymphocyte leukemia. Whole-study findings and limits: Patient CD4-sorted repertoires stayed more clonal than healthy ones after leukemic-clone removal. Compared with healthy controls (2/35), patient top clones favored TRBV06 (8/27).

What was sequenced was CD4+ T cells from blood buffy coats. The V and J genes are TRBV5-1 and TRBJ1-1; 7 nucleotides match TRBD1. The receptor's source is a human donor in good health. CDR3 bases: TGCGCCAGCAGCCCACAGACAGGGAGAGTGAACACTGAAGCTTTCTTT. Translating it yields CASSPQTGRVNTEAFF.